This TCR beta chain was observed in a study of blood T cells in healthy people across ages. Drawing of peripheral blood yielded 8.5 to 10 milliliters from each donor. The sample holds many counts of this clonotype. The target antigen is unknown. Combining a sample-barcoded 5' primer with a J-beta primer mix, a second PCR ran for about 6 to 11 cycles. One entry per CDR3 protein, called by TCRdb with MiXCR from the 5' RACE reads. The data show about 1.7 million distinct CDR3 sequences, roughly 27% seen once. General study points: Significant beta diversity loss was already apparent by age about 39, declining roughly linearly. Naive T cell percentage showed a strong correlation with TCR beta diversity.

This sequence was found in a woman in her thirties in good health. The source material was blood.

CDR3 coding DNA: TGCAGTGCTAGAGATAGACCTAGCGGGCGCTACGAGCAGTACTTC. It specifies CSARDRPSGRYEQYF. The chain carries TRBV20-1 and TRBJ2-7; TRBD2 aligns across 8 bases. Looked up from germline, CDR1 is DFQATT and CDR2 is SNEGSKA (reference sequence). Germline trimming cut 0 bases from V and 3 bases from J; bases unmatched to any gene: 7. The CDR3 is made up of 15 amino acids.